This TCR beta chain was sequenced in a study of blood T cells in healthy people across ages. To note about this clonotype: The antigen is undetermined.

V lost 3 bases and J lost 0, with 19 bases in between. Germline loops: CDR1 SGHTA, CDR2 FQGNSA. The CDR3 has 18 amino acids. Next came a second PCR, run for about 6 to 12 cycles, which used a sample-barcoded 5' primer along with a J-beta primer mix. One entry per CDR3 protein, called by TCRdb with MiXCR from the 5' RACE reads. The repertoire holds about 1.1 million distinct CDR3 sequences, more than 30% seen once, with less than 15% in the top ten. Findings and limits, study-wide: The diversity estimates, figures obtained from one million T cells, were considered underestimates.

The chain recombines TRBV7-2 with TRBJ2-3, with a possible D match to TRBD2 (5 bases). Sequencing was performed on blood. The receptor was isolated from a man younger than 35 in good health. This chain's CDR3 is CASSLGEGFGLSTDTQYF. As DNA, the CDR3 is TGTGCCAGCAGCTTGGGTGAGGGTTTTGGACTGAGCACAGATACGCAGTATTTT.